Following are 21 T cell receptor beta chains from one sample sequenced in a study of memory CD4+ T cells and cytomegalovirus serostatus (dated by TCRdb to about 2019). Single viable CD3+CD4+CD8-CD45RO+ cells were sorted as memory CD4+ T cells on a FACSAria II. Library preparation employed the immunoSEQ multiplex PCR assay. TCRdb stores this immuneACCESS table with in-frame sequences only. Part of the clones is absent; in the studies checked, under half of the shortfall reflects unresolved V genes, and no reason is known for the rest. Here the sample has just over 25,000 clones; 70% to 85% occur a single time. Approximately 1% of the sample is in the top ten clones. The specimen sequenced was memory CD4+ T cells from blood. These receptors were collected from an adult in good health and CMV-seronegative.

This chain connects TRBV28 to TRBJ2-3; D uncertain. The V end lost 6 bases, the J end lost 4 bases, and 8 bases lay between the germline ends. Germline V gene lookup returns CDR1 MDHEN and CDR2 SYDVKM. CDR3 size: 12 residues. The CDR3 here is CASSIVSDTQYF. The CDR3 bases are TGTGCCAGCAGCATAGTGTCAGATACGCAGTATTTT.

The chain recombines TRBV9 with TRBJ1-2; perhaps TRBD1 as D (5 bases). The CDR3 is made up of 12 amino acids. CDR1 is SGDLS, CDR2 YYNGEE, per germline. Trimming cost V 4 bases and J 10 bases, with 14 bases left between them. The CDR3 region is CASSLPQGYYTF. In DNA, the CDR3 is TGTGCCAGCAGCCTCCCCCAGGGTTACTACACCTTC.

The rearrangement joins TRBV4-1 to TRBJ1-2, with a tentative D call TRBD1 (5 bases). Germline V gene data show CDR1 as MGHRA and CDR2 as YSYEKL. The CDR3 extends over 15 amino acids. Trimming took off 1 base at V and 2 bases at J, with 11 bases between the two ends. The CDR3 region is CASSQASTVNYGYTF. The DNA of the CDR3 is TGCGCCAGCAGCCAAGCCTCGACAGTGAACTATGGCTACACCTTC.

This rearrangement joins TRBV7-2 to TRBJ2-1; TRBD2 might be the D (6 bases). Germline CDR1 and CDR2: SGHTA and FQGNSA. V was pared by 1 base and J by 7 bases, with 11 bases between. This CDR3 has 14 amino acids. CDR3 sequence reads: CASSLGGGSNEQFF. CDR3 nucleotides: TGTGCCAGCAGCTTAGGTGGAGGGTCTAATGAGCAGTTCTTC.

The chain uses TRBV4-3 and TRBJ2-2; TRBD1 aligns across 7 bases. The CDR3 is 18 residues long. Looked up from germline, CDR1 is LGHNA and CDR2 is YSLEER. With 0 bases clipped from V and 4 bases from J, the junction kept 11 bases outside the gene matches. The CDR3 DNA follows: TGCGCCAGCAGCCAAGATTCACAGGGGACGCCGGTCACCGGGGAGCTGTTTTTT. Residues: CASSQDSQGTPVTGELFF.

J is TRBJ1-4 and V is TRBV6-6; 8 bases match TRBD1. CDR1 is MNHNY, CDR2 SVGAGI, per germline (reference sequence). V lost 0 bases and J lost 6; bases outside the gene matches: 0. The CDR3 covers 14 residues. The CDR3 here is CASSYSRGHEKLFF. Here the CDR3 DNA reads TGTGCCAGCAGTTACTCCAGGGGGCATGAAAAACTGTTTTTT.

This sequence joins TRBV14 and TRBJ2-7; 8 bases match TRBD2. Germline V gives CDR1 SGHDN, CDR2 FVKESK. J gave up 1 base and V 4 bases, and 6 bases lay outside the gene matches. The CDR3 is 15 residues long. CDR3 sequence: CASSPAGLGSYEQYF. CDR3 nucleotide sequence: TGTGCCAGCAGCCCCGCGGGACTAGGGTCCTACGAGCAGTACTTC.

The rearrangement joins TRBV19 to TRBJ2-6, with D perhaps matching TRBD1 (5 bases). The germline CDR1 and CDR2 sequences are LNHDA and SQIVND (reference sequence). There are 15 residues in the CDR3. Trimming stripped 5 bases from V and 0 bases from J, with 8 bases between. The CDR3 spells CASSGQPSGANVLTF. CDR3 nucleotides: TGTGCCAGTAGTGGACAACCCTCTGGGGCCAACGTCCTGACTTTC.

This rearrangement joins TRBV27 to TRBJ2-7, with TRBD2 as a possible D gene (6 bases). The CDR3 spans 15 residues. The germline CDR1 and CDR2 sequences are MNHEY and SMNVEV (reference sequence). Trimming cost V 3 bases and J 5 bases, with 17 bases left between them. The CDR3 nucleotides read TGTGCCAGCAGTTTTTTCCGGGGCGGGGTCGACGAGCAGTACTTC. As protein: CASSFFRGGVDEQYF.

V usage is TRBV11-1 and J usage is TRBJ2-7; D is unclear. Trimming removed 5 bases from V and 2 bases from J, with 10 bases in between. The CDR3 consists of 13 residues. CDR1 SGHAT and CDR2 FQDESV come from the germline V gene (reference sequence). The CDR3 coding sequence is TGTGCCAGCAGCATCAGGTTTACCTACGAGCAGTACTTC. This encodes CASSIRFTYEQYF.

The J gene is TRBJ1-1, the V gene TRBV5-1; 11 bases map to TRBD1. This CDR3 has 17 residues. Germline lookup yields CDR1 SGHRS and CDR2 YFSETQ. V gave up 1 base and J gave up 11 bases; unmatched junction bases: 16. The CDR3 DNA reads TGCGCCAGCAGCTTGATTTCCTTCGGGACAGGGGGGGCTTCGGCTTTCTTT. It is translated as CASSLISFGTGGASAFF.

The chain uses TRBV27 and TRBJ2-2; D might be TRBD2 (6 bases). Germline V lookup: CDR1 MNHEY, CDR2 SMNVEV (reference sequence). V was clipped by 3 bases and J by 4 bases, with 21 bases between them. The length of the CDR3 is 18 residues. CDR3 protein: CASSFFSRLDVGTGELFF. DNA of the CDR3: TGTGCCAGCAGTTTTTTTTCGCGACTAGATGTCGGCACCGGGGAGCTGTTTTTT.

The chain is built from TRBV7-2 and TRBJ2-2, with D tentatively TRBD1 (5 bases). Trimming removed 8 bases at V and 3 bases at J, with 22 bases between. Germline CDR1 reads SGHTA; CDR2 reads FQGNSA. The CDR3 consists of 17 residues. The CDR3: CASHPTSAKGDTGELFF. CDR3 DNA sequence: TGTGCCAGCCATCCCACCAGCGCCAAAGGGGACACCGGGGAGCTGTTTTTT.

The CDR3 nucleotides read TGTGCCTGGACCACAGGGTATGGCTACACCTTC. Translation: CAWTTGYGYTF. The V call is TRBV30, the J call TRBJ1-2; D is possibly TRBD1 (6 bases). The V end lost 4 bases, the J end lost 5 bases, and 8 bases lay between the germline ends. The CDR3 extends over 11 amino acids. Germline CDR1 GTSNPN, CDR2 SVGIG (reference sequence).

The chain joins TRBV6-1 to TRBJ1-1; D not certain. With 4 bases removed from V and 0 bases from J, the gap between germline ends came to 9 bases. This CDR3 comprises 14 residues. CDR1 is MNHNS, CDR2 SASEGT, per germline. The CDR3 DNA follows: TGTGCCAGCAGTGTGGAGCCGGTGAACACTGAAGCTTTCTTT. Its protein is CASSVEPVNTEAFF.

This clone was recorded a few times. This sequence joins TRBV18 and TRBJ1-5; D unclear. The CDR3 is 11 amino acids. Trimming stripped 3 bases from V and 4 bases from J, with 1 base between. Germline V CDR1 and CDR2: KGHSH, LQKENI. The CDR3 spells CASSPNQPQHF. Here the CDR3 DNA reads TGTGCCAGCTCACCGAATCAGCCCCAGCATTTT.

This clone came up once. This chain links TRBV11-1 with TRBJ2-5; 10 bases fit TRBD1. Germline V gene sequence: CDR1 SGHAT, CDR2 FQDESV (reference sequence). Trimming took 4 bases from V and 13 from J; bases not matched to a gene: 12. The CDR3 contains 14 residues. CDR3 sequence (DNA): TGTGCCAGCAGCTCGTCGACAGGGGGCTTAAGTTCGTACTTC. It yields the protein CASSSSTGGLSSYF.

The chain couples TRBV19 to TRBJ1-5, with a possible D match to TRBD1 (6 bases). V gave up 2 bases and J gave up 3 bases, with 14 bases separating them. Germline-derived CDR1 and CDR2 are LNHDA and SQIVND (reference sequence). The CDR3 covers 16 residues. The CDR3 loop is CASSITRTVYNQPQHF. The DNA for the CDR3 is TGTGCCAGTAGTATAACGAGGACAGTTTACAATCAGCCCCAGCATTTT. Drawing the rest from reference TRBV19 and TRBJ1-5, the complete variable domain is DGGITQSPKYLFRKEGQNVTLSCEQNLNHDAMYWYRQDPGQGLRLIYYSQIVNDFQKGDIAEGYSVSREKKESFPLTVTSAQKNPTAFYLCASSITRTVYNQPQHFGDGTRLSIL.

V is TRBV19 and J is TRBJ2-3; a weak D match, TRBD2 (5 bases). V lost 9 bases, J lost 4 bases, and 14 bases lay in between. The germline CDR1 and CDR2 sequences are LNHDA and SQIVND (reference sequence). The CDR3 is made up of 13 amino acids. CDR3 sequence: CASTRRAADTQYF. CDR3 DNA sequence: TGTGCCAGCACCCGGCGGGCTGCAGATACGCAGTATTTT.

The chain has TRBV9 and TRBJ1-3; TRBD1 might be the D (5 bases). Germline CDR1 SGDLS, CDR2 YYNGEE. This CDR3 contains 14 residues. Deletions cut 0 bases from V and 9 bases from J, with 13 bases between. The CDR3 reads CASSVGQGSSTIYF. In DNA form, the CDR3 reads TGTGCCAGCAGCGTAGGGCAGGGCTCAAGCACCATATATTTT. Full variable domain (remainder filled in from reference TRBV9 and TRBJ1-3): DSGVTQTPKHLITATGQRVTLRCSPRSGDLSVYWYQQSLDQGLQFLIQYYNGEERAKGNILERFSAQQFPDLHSELNLSSLELGDSALYFCASSVGQGSSTIYFGEGSWLTVV.

The rearrangement uses TRBV9 and TRBJ2-3, with TRBD2 matching 10 bases. Germline CDR1 and CDR2: SGDLS and YYNGEE. The V and J ends lost 4 bases and 1 base, in that order; junction bases with no gene match: 3. This CDR3 is built from 15 residues. CDR3 sequence reads: CASSTGLARTDTQYF. The DNA of the CDR3 is TGTGCCAGCAGCACGGGACTAGCGCGCACAGATACGCAGTATTTT.